A single sample gave rise to the 21 T cell receptor beta chains below, sequenced in a study of tissue T cells after allogeneic stem cell transplantation. The data were produced by immunoSEQ multiplex PCR, yet TCRdb's version contains in-frame clones alone and is incomplete. Of some 17,000 clones in the sample, roughly 72% were seen once. The specimen was spleen. The receptors originated from a female BALB/c mouse in good health. The mouse strain carries the MHC haplotype H2-d.

As regards this clone: All gene names here are mouse names. Sequencing ends 1 residue short of the CDR3 end; the germline J gene provides the rest. The chain recombines TRBV20 with TRBJ2-5; 8 bases map to TRBD1. CDR3 size: 15 residues. Germline CDR1 GFQATS, CDR2 STVNSAI. Trimming removed 0 bases from V and 4 bases from J; junction bases left unmatched: 6. CDR3 bases read: TGTGGTGCTAGGGATCCCGGACAGGGAAAAGACACCCAGTAC. Translation gives CGARDPGQGKDTQY. The full CDR3 protein is CGARDPGQGKDTQYF.

On this clone itself: Genes and germline are mouse. The CDR3 end lies 1 residue beyond the end of the read and is filled in from the germline J gene. The chain carries TRBV2 and TRBJ1-1; D possibly corresponds to TRBD1 (6 bases). The CDR3 loop spans 14 amino acids. Trimming stripped 1 base from V and 3 bases from J, with 9 bases between. Per germline, CDR1 LGHNA and CDR2 YSYQKL. The CDR3 loop reads CASSQVGGDTEVFF. The sequenced CDR3 bases are TGTGCCAGCAGCCAAGTCGGGGGCGACACAGAAGTCTTC.

Details on this clone: The germline and genes are mouse ones. The CDR3 goes on 1 residue after the read ends, and that part is filled in from the germline J gene. This chain connects TRBV19 to TRBJ1-1; 8 bases fit TRBD1. V gave up 4 bases and J gave up 7 bases; unmatched junction bases: 6. This CDR3 spans 13 amino acids. Germline values: CDR1 FNHDT, CDR2 SITEND (reference sequence). Incomplete CDR3 DNA: TGTGCCAGCAGTCCGGGACAGGCGGTAGAAGTCTTC. Encoded protein: CASSPGQAVEVF. The CDR3 in full is CASSPGQAVEVFF.

On this clone: Here the gene names and germline are mouse. The CDR3 end lies 1 residue beyond the end of the read and is filled in from the germline J gene. The rearrangement links TRBV4 to TRBJ2-3, with 8 positions matching TRBD2. The junction had 4 bases not matched to a gene; V was cut back by 5 bases and J by 0 bases. In germline, CDR1 is LGHDT, CDR2 YNNKQL (reference sequence). The CDR3 runs 15 residues. The CDR3 bases that were read are TGTGCCAGCAGCCGGGGACTGGCTAGTGCAGAAACGCTGTAT. Translation gives CASSRGLASAETLY. The complete CDR3 reads CASSRGLASAETLYF.

As concerns this clone: Genes and germline come from the mouse. With the read ending 1 residue before the CDR3 end, the germline J gene is used to fill in that end. The chain has TRBV13-2 and TRBJ1-3, with 9 bases identical to TRBD1. V dropped 2 bases and J dropped 0; count of bases not matched to a gene: 3. The germline V gene encodes CDR1 NNHNN and CDR2 SYGAGS (reference sequence). The CDR3 runs 16 residues. CDR3 region: CASGERQGDSGNTLYF. The sequenced CDR3 bases are TGTGCCAGCGGTGAGAGACAGGGGGATTCTGGAAATACGCTCTAT.

About this clone itself: Gene names and germline match the mouse. Incomplete CDR3 DNA: TGTGCCAGCAGCCCGCCAGGGGTTCCCCACGAAAGATTATTT. This sequence encodes CASSPPGVPHERLF. The full CDR3 is CASSPPGVPHERLFF. V is TRBV4 and J is TRBJ1-4, with D perhaps matching TRBD1 (6 bases). The DNA ends 1 residue before the CDR3 does, and the rest of the CDR3 is filled in from the germline J gene. V was pared by 5 bases and J by 6 bases, with 16 bases between. Germline CDR1 and CDR2: LGHDT and YNNKQL (reference sequence). The CDR3 totals 15 residues.

About this clone: Mouse names are used for the genes. The observed sequence ends 1 residue before the CDR3 terminus, with the missing tail filled in from the germline J gene. The chain combines TRBV14 with TRBJ2-5; D unclear. The V gene's germline CDR1 is SGHDT and CDR2 FRDEAV. CDR3 length: 12 residues. Trimming stripped 3 bases from V and 2 bases from J, with 4 bases between. Partial CDR3 DNA: TGTGCCAGCAGTTACAGCCAAGACACCCAGTAC. Its translation is CASSYSQDTQY. The whole CDR3 region reads CASSYSQDTQYF.

For this clone: Gene names are the mouse ones. The read stops 1 residue short of the end of the CDR3; the missing end is completed from the germline J gene. The chain recombines TRBV16 with TRBJ1-1; perhaps TRBD1 as D (5 bases). The CDR3 has 13 residues. CDR1 and CDR2 (germline): SGHSA, FRNQAP. Trimming took 0 bases from V and 5 from J, leaving 7 bases between them. The CDR3 loop reads CASSLDDSTEVFF. The CDR3 bases that were read are TGTGCAAGCAGCTTAGATGACAGTACAGAAGTCTTC.

This clone has only one observation. Each gene name is a mouse one. The read gets to within 1 residue of the CDR3 end, and the germline J gene fills in the rest. The rearrangement links TRBV19 to TRBJ1-4, with TRBD1 matching over 7 bases. The CDR3 has 15 amino acids. Trimming removed 0 bases from V and 3 bases from J; junction bases left unmatched: 2. Germline CDR1 FNHDT, CDR2 SITEND (reference sequence). The covered CDR3 bases are TGTGCCAGCAGTATAGGAGGGGGCACCAACGAAAGATTATTT. This translates into CASSIGGGTNERLF. The whole CDR3 protein is CASSIGGGTNERLFF.

On this clone: The genes and germline here are from mouse. The sequenced fragment ends 1 residue before the CDR3 boundary, so the rest is inferred from the germline J gene. The chain couples TRBV19 to TRBJ2-5, with 10 nucleotides matching TRBD1. The CDR3 runs to 15 residues. Looked up from germline, CDR1 is FNHDT and CDR2 is SITEND (reference sequence). V lost 4 bases, J lost 0 bases, and 2 bases stayed unmatched. The chain's CDR3 is CASSRQGANQDTQYF. The DNA read from the CDR3 is TGTGCCAGCAGTCGACAGGGGGCTAACCAAGACACCCAGTAC.

About this clone: Mouse germline and gene names are used. The read ends 1 residue before the CDR3 terminus; that terminus is restored from the germline J gene. The genes are TRBV30 and TRBJ2-3; D might be TRBD1 (5 bases). V dropped 5 bases and J dropped 1 base, with 7 bases sitting between them. The CDR3 spans 12 residues. CDR1 and CDR2 from the germline V gene are SQVVS and ANEGSEA. The sequenced part of the CDR3 DNA is TGTAGTTCTCTGACAGGTGCAGAAACGCTGTAT. This translates into CSSLTGAETLY. In full, the CDR3 reads CSSLTGAETLYF.

As regards this clone: The germline and genes are mouse ones. The CDR3 end is not reached by the read, which stops 1 residue before it; the germline J gene fills it in. The chain carries TRBV13-2 and TRBJ2-5, with TRBD2 matching 8 bases. Losses at the gene ends were 3 bases for V and 3 bases for J; bases not matched to a gene: 6. There are 15 residues in the CDR3. From germline, CDR1 is NNHNN and CDR2 SYGAGS (reference sequence). The CDR3 sequence is CASGVGGAGQDTQYF. CDR3 DNA (partial): TGTGCCAGCGGTGTAGGGGGGGCTGGACAAGACACCCAGTAC.

As to this clone: All gene names here are mouse names. The read terminates 1 residue ahead of where the CDR3 ends, so the germline J gene completes it. The genes are TRBV4 and TRBJ2-4; TRBD1 matches at 7 bases. Germline V CDR1 and CDR2: LGHDT, YNNKQL (reference sequence). V dropped 4 bases and J dropped 6; count of bases not matched to a gene: 1. The CDR3 runs to 12 residues. CDR3 DNA (partial): TGTGCCAGCAGCTTGGGACAGAACACCTTGTAC. Translating it yields CASSLGQNTLY. The full CDR3 protein is CASSLGQNTLYF. Combining the CDR3 with reference TRBV4 and TRBJ2-4 gives the whole variable domain ETAVFQTPNYHVTQVGNEVSFNCKQTLGHDTMYWYKQDSKKLLKIMFSYNNKQLIVNETVPRRFSPQSSDKAHLNLRIKSVEPEDSAVYLCASSLGQNTLYFGAGTRLSVL.

Concerning this clone itself: Any gene name here is a mouse gene name. The read halts 1 residue ahead of the CDR3 end, with the missing end drawn from the germline J gene. V is TRBV13-2 and J is TRBJ1-4, with 7 bases aligning to TRBD1. CDR1 and CDR2 (germline): NNHNN, SYGAGS (reference sequence). After removal of 4 bases from V and 2 bases from J, the junction contained 2 bases not matched to a gene. This CDR3 region has 14 residues. The CDR3: CASGPGQSNERLFF. The covered CDR3 bases are TGTGCCAGCGGTCCGGGACAGTCCAACGAAAGATTATTT.

This clone was counted a single time. These gene names are mouse names. The observed sequence ends 1 residue before the CDR3 terminus, with the missing tail filled in from the germline J gene. The V call is TRBV19, the J call TRBJ2-2; TRBD1 matches at 10 bases. This CDR3 has 15 amino acids. The germline V gene has CDR1 FNHDT and CDR2 SITEND (reference sequence). The trim removed 4 bases at V and 4 bases at J, leaving 4 bases unmatched. The CDR3 is CASSPGTGVTGQLYF. The CDR3 bases that were read are TGTGCCAGCAGTCCCGGGACAGGGGTCACCGGGCAGCTCTAC.

As concerns this clone: Gene and germline names: mouse. The read comes to an end 1 residue before the CDR3 does, leaving the germline J gene to fill in the end. This rearrangement joins TRBV16 to TRBJ2-5; a possible D gene is TRBD1 (6 bases). The CDR3 contains 13 residues. Germline V gene data show CDR1 as SGHSA and CDR2 as FRNQAP. Trimming left V 5 bases short and J 3 bases short, with 9 bases between. Incomplete CDR3 DNA: TGTGCAAGCAGCCCGGGACAACAAGACACCCAGTAC. As protein: CASSPGQQDTQY. The whole CDR3 protein is CASSPGQQDTQYF.

To note about this clone: Each gene name is a mouse one. The sequence runs out 1 residue before the end of the CDR3; the remainder is reconstructed from the germline J gene. The rearrangement uses TRBV13-1 and TRBJ2-1; TRBD1 is a possible D gene (5 bases). Germline V lookup: CDR1 NSHNY, CDR2 SYGAGN. The length of the CDR3 is 15 residues. Trimming stripped 0 bases from V and 1 base from J, with 8 bases between. The CDR3 sequence: CASSDAKGNYAEQFF. Incomplete CDR3 DNA: TGTGCCAGCAGTGATGCAAAGGGGAACTATGCTGAGCAGTTC.

Points on this clone: All gene names here are mouse names. The read ends 1 residue early relative to the CDR3; the germline J gene fills the gap. The V gene is TRBV13-2, the J gene TRBJ2-2; D is uncertain. The germline gives CDR1 NNHNN, CDR2 SYGAGS (reference sequence). The CDR3 is 14 amino acids. Trimming pared 0 bases from V and 0 bases from J, leaving 3 bases between. Partial CDR3 DNA: TGTGCCAGCGGTGATGGTGCAAACACCGGGCAGCTCTAC. It translates to CASGDGANTGQLY. The complete CDR3 reads CASGDGANTGQLYF.

As concerns this clone: The gene names given are mouse names. The read is 1 residue too short to cover the CDR3 end, so that end is filled in from the germline J gene. The J gene is TRBJ1-6, the V gene TRBV13-2, with D possibly matching TRBD1 (5 bases). TRBJ1-6 is noted as an ORF with a role that remains uncertain. Germline V gene data show CDR1 as NNHNN and CDR2 as SYGAGS (reference sequence). The CDR3 spans 15 residues. V shed 1 base and J shed 1 base, with 6 bases lying between them. The CDR3 region is CASGDQGSYNSPLYF. The CDR3 bases that were read are TGTGCCAGCGGTGATCAGGGCTCCTATAATTCGCCCCTCTAC.

About this clone itself: Germline and genes here are mouse. The CDR3 end lies 1 residue beyond the end of the read and is filled in from the germline J gene. The rearrangement joins TRBV13-2 to TRBJ2-5; TRBD2 agrees at 10 bases. CDR1 and CDR2 (germline): NNHNN, SYGAGS (reference sequence). J was trimmed by 3 bases and V by 3 bases; bases with no gene match: 1. The CDR3 contains 14 residues. Partial CDR3 DNA: TGTGCCAGCGGTGGACTGGGGGGTCAAGACACCCAGTAC. Its translation is CASGGLGGQDTQY. The full CDR3 is CASGGLGGQDTQYF.

On this clone itself: Mouse gene names and germline throughout. The sequenced fragment ends 1 residue before the CDR3 boundary, so the rest is inferred from the germline J gene. This sequence joins TRBV19 and TRBJ2-4, with D possibly being TRBD1 or TRBD2 (5 bases each). The CDR3 extends over 13 amino acids. Germline V gene sequence: CDR1 FNHDT, CDR2 SITEND (reference sequence). The ends were cut back, 2 bases at V and 6 bases at J, with 10 bases in the middle. This CDR3 is CASSIRGMNTLYF. Incomplete CDR3 DNA: TGTGCCAGCAGTATCCGGGGGATGAACACCTTGTAC.